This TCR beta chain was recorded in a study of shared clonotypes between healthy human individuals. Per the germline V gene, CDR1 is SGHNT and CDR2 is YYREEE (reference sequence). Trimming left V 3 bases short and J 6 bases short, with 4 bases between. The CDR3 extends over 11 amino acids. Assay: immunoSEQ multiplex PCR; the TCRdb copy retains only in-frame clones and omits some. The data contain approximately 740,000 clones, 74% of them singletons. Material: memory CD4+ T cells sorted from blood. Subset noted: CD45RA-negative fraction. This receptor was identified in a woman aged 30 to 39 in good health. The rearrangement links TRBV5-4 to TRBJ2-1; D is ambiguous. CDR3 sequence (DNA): TGTGCCAGCAGCTGGGCCAATGAGCAGTTCTTC. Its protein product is CASSWANEQFF.